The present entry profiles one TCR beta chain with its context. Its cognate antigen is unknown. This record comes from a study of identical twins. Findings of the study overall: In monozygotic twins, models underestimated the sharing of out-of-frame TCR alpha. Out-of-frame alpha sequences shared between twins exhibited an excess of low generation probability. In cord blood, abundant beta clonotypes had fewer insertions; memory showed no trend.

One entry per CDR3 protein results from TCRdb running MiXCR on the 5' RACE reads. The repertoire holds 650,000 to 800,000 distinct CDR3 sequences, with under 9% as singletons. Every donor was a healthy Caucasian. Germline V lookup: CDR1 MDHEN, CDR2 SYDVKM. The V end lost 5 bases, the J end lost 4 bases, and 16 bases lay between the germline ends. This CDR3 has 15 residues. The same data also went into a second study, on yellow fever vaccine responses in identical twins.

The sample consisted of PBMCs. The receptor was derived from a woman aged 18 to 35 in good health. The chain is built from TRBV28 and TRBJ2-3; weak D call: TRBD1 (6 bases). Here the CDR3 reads CASSPRLQGSDTQYF. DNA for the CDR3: TGTGCCAGCAGTCCTAGACTCCAGGGGTCAGATACGCAGTATTTT. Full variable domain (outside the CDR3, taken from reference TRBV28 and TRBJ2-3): DVKVTQSSRYLVKRTGEKVFLECVQDMDHENMFWYRQDPGLGLRLIYFSYDVKMKEKGDIPEGYSVSREKKERFSLILESASTNQTSMYLCASSPRLQGSDTQYFGPGTRLTVL.